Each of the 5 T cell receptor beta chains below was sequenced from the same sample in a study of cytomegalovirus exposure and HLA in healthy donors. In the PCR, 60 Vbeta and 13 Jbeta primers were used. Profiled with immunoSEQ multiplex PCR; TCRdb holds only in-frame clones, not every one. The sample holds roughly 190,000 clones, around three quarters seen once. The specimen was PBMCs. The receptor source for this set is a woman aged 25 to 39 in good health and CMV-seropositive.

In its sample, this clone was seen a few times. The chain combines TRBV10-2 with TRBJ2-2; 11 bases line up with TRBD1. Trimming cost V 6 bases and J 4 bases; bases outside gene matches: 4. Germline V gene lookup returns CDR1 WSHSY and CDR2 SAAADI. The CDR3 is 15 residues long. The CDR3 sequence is CASSWTGGSTGELFF. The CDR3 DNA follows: TGCGCCAGCAGCTGGACAGGGGGCTCCACCGGGGAGCTGTTTTTT.

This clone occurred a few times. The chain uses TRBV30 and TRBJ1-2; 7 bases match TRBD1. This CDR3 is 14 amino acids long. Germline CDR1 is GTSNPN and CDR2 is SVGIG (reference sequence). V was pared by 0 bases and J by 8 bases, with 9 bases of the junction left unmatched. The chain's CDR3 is CAWSVFKGAYGYTF. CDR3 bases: TGTGCCTGGAGTGTATTTAAGGGGGCGTACGGCTACACCTTC.

The DNA for the CDR3 is TGTGCCAGCAGCTCCAGACTAGCGGGGGGTTTTGAGCAGTTCTTC. Translation gives CASSSRLAGGFEQFF. This sequence joins TRBV7-2 and TRBJ2-1; TRBD2 agrees at 13 bases. V gave up 4 bases and J gave up 9 bases; unmatched junction bases: 6. The CDR3 is made up of 15 amino acids. CDR1 and CDR2 (germline): SGHTA, FQGNSA.

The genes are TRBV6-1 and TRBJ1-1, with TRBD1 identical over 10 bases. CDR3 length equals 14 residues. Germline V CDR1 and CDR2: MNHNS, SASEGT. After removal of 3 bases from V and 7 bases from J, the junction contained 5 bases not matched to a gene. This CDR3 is CASSDAGTGVEAFF. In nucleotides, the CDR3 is TGTGCCAGCAGTGACGCCGGGACAGGGGTTGAAGCTTTCTTT.

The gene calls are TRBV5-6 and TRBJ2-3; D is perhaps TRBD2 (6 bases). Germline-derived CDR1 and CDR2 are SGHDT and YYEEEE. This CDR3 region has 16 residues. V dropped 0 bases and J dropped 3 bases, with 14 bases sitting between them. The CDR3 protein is CASSLERAGGTDTQYF. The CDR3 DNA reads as TGTGCCAGCAGCTTGGAAAGGGCTGGAGGGACAGATACGCAGTATTTT.